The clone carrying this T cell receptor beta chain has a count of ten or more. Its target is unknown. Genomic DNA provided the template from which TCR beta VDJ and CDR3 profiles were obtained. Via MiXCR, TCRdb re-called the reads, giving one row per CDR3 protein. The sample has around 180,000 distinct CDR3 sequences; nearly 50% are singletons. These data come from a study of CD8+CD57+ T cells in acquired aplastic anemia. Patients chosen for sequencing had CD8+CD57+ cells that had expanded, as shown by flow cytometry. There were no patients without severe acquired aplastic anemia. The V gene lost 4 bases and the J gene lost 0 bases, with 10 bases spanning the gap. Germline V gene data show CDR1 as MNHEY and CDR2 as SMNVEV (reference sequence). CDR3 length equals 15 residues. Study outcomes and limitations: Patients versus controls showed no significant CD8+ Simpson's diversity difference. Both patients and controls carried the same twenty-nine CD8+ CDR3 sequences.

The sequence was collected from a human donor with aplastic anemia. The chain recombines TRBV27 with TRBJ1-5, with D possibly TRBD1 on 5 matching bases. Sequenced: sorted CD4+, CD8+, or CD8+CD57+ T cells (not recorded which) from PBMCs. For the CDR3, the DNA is TGTGCCAGCAGTTCTAGGGGCGGTAGCAATCAGCCCCAGCATTTT. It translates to CASSSRGGSNQPQHF.